This T cell receptor beta chain comes out of a study of T cells in pancreatic ductal adenocarcinoma. Selected pancreatic ductal adenocarcinoma patients had undergone surgery without neoadjuvant therapy. Clones were sequenced by immunoSEQ multiplex PCR, and TCRdb holds only the in-frame ones, with some missing. The sample carries over 100,000 clones, roughly 95% recorded once. The CDR3 consists of 15 residues. Looked up from germline, CDR1 is MNHNY and CDR2 is SVGAGI (reference sequence). V lost 4 bases, J lost 5 bases, and 8 bases stayed unmatched. This clonotype was sampled from a human donor with pancreatic ductal adenocarcinoma. The J gene is TRBJ1-1, the V gene TRBV6-6, with 9 bases aligning to TRBD1. Sequencing was carried out using PBMCs. The CDR3 nucleotides are TGTGCCAGCAGTTCAGGACAGGGGAGTGGAACTGAAGCTTTCTTT. Its protein is CASSSGQGSGTEAFF.